The 6 T cell receptor beta chains listed next were all sequenced from one sample in a study of identical twins. One entry per CDR3 protein results from TCRdb running MiXCR on the 5' RACE reads. The data contain 1.5 million to 2 million distinct CDR3 sequences, 32% of them singletons. Sequenced input: cord blood. These receptors were obtained from a newborn girl in good health.

J is TRBJ2-1 and V is TRBV14; 9 nucleotides match TRBD1. The J call may be incorrect, as the DNA end agrees better with TRBJ2-7. CDR1 and CDR2 (germline): SGHDN, FVKESK. The CDR3 spans 16 residues. The CDR3 sequence is CASSVHRGLAYNEQYF. The CDR3 DNA follows: TGTGCCAGCAGCGTTCACAGGGGGCTCGCCTACAATGAGCAGTACTTC.

This clonotype was found a few times. V and J are TRBV6-5 and TRBJ2-3; 12 bases map to TRBD1. The CDR3 consists of 18 residues. V was pared by 2 bases and J by 1 base, with 7 bases of the junction left unmatched. Looked up from germline, CDR1 is MNHEY and CDR2 is SVGAGI. The CDR3 region has the DNA TGTGCCAGCAGTTACCGGGACAGGGGGCGATTGGGCACAGATACGCAGTATTTT. Encoded protein: CASSYRDRGRLGTDTQYF.

This clonotype was seen a few times. The chain couples TRBV6-5 to TRBJ2-7; TRBD2 might be the D (5 bases). The CDR3 extends over 10 amino acids. Germline V gene sequence: CDR1 MNHEY, CDR2 SVGAGI. The V and J ends lost 8 bases and 4 bases respectively, with 6 bases between them. The CDR3 DNA reads TGTGCCAGCGAGCGGTACGAGCAGTACTTC. Translated: CASERYEQYF.

The chain is built from TRBV5-1 and TRBJ1-5; TRBD1 matches 7 bases. The CDR3 length is 15 residues. Looked up from germline, CDR1 is SGHRS and CDR2 is YFSETQ. The J segment lost 4 bases and the V segment lost 0 bases, leaving 4 bases of the junction unmatched. The CDR3 here is CASSLEGTENQPQHF. The CDR3 DNA is TGCGCCAGCAGCTTGGAGGGGACAGAGAATCAGCCCCAGCATTTT.

This chain connects TRBV16 to TRBJ1-5; D might be TRBD1 (5 bases). The CDR3 sequence is 15 residues long. The germline V and J ends were trimmed by 5 bases and 2 bases, with 13 bases remaining between them. Germline-derived CDR1 and CDR2 are KGHSY and FQNENV. The CDR3 coding sequence is TGTGCCAGCAGCTGGGGCAGTAGAGGCAATCAGCCCCAGCATTTT. Protein sequence: CASSWGSRGNQPQHF.

The J gene is TRBJ2-3, the V gene TRBV3-1; 12 nucleotides line up with TRBD2. This CDR3 has 20 amino acids. Germline V gene sequence: CDR1 LGHDT, CDR2 YNNKEL (reference sequence). Trimming removed 3 bases from V and 1 base from J; junction bases left unmatched: 14. CDR3 sequence: CASSHPPRTSSGGGTDTQYF. CDR3 DNA sequence: TGTGCCAGCAGCCACCCGCCTAGGACATCTAGCGGGGGGGGCACAGATACGCAGTATTTT.